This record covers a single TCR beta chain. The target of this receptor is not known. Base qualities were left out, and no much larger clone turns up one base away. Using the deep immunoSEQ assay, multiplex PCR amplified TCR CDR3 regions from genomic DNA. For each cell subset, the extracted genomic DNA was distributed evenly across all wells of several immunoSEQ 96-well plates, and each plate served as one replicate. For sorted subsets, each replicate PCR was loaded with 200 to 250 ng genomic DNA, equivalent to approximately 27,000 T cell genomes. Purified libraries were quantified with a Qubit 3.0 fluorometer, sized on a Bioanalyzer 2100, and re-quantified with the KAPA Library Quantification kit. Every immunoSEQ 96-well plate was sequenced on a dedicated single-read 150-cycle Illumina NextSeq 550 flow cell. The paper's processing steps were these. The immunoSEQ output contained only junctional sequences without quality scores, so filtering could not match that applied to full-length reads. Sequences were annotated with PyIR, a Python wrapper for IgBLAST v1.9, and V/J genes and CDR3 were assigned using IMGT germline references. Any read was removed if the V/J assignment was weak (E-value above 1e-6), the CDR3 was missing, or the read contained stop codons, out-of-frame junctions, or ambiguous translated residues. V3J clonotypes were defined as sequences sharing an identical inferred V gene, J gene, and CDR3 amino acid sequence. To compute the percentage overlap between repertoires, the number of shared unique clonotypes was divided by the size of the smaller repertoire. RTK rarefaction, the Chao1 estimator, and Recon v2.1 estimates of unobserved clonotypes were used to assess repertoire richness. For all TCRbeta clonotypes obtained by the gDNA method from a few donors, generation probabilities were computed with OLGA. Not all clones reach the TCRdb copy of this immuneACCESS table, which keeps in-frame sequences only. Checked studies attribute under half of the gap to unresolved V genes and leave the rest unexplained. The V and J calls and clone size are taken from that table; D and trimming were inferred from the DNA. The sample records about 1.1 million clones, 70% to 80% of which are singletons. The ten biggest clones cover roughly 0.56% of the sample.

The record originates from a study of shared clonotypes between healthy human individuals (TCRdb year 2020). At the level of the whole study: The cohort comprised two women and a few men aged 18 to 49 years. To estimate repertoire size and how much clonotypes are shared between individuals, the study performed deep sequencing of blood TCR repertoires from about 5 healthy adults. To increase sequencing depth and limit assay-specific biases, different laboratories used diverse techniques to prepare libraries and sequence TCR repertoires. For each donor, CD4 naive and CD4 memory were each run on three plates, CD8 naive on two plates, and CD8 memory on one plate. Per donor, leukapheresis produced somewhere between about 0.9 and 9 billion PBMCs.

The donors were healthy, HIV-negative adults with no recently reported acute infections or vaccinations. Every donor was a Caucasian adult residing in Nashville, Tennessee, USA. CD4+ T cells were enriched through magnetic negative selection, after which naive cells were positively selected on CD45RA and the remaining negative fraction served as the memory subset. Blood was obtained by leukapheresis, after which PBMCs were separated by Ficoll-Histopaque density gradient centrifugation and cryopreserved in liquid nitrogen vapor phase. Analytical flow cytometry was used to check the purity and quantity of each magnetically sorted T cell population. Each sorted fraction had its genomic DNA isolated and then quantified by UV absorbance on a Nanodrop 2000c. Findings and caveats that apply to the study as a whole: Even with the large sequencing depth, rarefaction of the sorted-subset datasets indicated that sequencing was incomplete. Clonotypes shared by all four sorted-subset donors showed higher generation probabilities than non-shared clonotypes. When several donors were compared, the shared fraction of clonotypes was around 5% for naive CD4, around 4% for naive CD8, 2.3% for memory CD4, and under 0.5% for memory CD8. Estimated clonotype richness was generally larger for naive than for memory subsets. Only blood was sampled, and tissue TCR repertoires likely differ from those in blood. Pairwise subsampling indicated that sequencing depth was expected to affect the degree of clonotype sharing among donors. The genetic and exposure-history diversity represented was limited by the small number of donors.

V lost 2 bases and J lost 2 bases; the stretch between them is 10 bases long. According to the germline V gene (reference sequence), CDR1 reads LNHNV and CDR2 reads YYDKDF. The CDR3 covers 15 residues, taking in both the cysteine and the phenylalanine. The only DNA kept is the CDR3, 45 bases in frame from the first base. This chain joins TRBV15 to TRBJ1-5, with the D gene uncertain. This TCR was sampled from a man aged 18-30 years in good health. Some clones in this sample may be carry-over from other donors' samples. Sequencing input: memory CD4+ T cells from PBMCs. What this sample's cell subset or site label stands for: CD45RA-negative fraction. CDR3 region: CATSRTPPGNQPQHF. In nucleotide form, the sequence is TGTGCCACCAGCAGAACACCTCCGGGCAATCAGCCCCAGCATTTT.